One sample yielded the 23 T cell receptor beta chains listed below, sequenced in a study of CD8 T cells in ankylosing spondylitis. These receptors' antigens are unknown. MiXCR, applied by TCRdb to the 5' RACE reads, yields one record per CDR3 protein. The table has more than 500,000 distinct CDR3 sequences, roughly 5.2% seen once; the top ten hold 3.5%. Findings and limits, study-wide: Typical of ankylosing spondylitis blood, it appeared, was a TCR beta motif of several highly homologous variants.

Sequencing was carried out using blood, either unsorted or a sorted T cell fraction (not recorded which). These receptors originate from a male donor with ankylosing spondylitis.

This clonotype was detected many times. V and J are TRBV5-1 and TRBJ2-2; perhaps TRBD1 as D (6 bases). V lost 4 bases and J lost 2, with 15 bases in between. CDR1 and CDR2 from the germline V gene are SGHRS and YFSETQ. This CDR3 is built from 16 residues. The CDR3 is CASSPPGHLNTGELFF. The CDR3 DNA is TGCGCCAGCAGCCCTCCGGGACACCTAAACACCGGGGAGCTGTTTTTT.

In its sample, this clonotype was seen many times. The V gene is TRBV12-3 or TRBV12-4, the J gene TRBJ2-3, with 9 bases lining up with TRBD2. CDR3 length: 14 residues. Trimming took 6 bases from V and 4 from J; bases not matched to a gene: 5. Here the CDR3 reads CASRGGGAPDTQYF. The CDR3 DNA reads TGTGCCAGCAGGGGCGGGGGGGCCCCAGATACGCAGTATTTT.

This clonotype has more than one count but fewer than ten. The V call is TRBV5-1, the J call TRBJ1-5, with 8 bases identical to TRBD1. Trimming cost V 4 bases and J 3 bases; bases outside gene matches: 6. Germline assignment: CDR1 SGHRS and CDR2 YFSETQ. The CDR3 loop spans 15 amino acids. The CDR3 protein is CASSRTGTTNQPQHF. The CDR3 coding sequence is TGCGCCAGCAGCCGGACAGGGACCACCAATCAGCCCCAGCATTTT.

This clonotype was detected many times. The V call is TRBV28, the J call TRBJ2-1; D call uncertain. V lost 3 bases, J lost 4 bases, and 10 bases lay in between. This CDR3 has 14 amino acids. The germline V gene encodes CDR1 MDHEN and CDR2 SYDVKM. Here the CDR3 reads CASSFGAGYNEQFF. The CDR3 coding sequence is TGTGCCAGCAGTTTTGGAGCAGGATACAATGAGCAGTTCTTC. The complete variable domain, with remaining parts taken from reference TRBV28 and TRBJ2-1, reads DVKVTQSSRYLVKRTGEKVFLECVQDMDHENMFWYRQDPGLGLRLIYFSYDVKMKEKGDIPEGYSVSREKKERFSLILESASTNQTSMYLCASSFGAGYNEQFFGPGTRLTVL.

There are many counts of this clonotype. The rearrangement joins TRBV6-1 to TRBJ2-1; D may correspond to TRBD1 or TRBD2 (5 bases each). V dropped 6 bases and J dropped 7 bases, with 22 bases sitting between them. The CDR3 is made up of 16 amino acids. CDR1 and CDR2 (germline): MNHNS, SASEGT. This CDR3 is CASSDVFGTGKNEQFF. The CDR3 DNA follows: TGTGCCAGCAGCGACGTTTTTGGGACCGGAAAGAATGAGCAGTTCTTC.

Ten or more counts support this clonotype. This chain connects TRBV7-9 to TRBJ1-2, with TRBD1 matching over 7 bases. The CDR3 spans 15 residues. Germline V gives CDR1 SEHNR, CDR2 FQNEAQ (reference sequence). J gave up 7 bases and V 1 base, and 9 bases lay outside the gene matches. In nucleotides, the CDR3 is TGTGCCAGCAGCTTAGATGGAAGGGGGCAATTTGGCTACACCTTC. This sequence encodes CASSLDGRGQFGYTF.

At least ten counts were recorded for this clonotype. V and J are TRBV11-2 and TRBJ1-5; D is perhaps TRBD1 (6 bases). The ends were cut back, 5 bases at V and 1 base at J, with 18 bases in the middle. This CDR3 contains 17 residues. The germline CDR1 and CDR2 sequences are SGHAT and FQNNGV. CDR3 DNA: TGTGCCAGCAGCCGTACAGGGAGTATAGTGAGCAATCAGCCCCAGCATTTT. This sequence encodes CASSRTGSIVSNQPQHF.

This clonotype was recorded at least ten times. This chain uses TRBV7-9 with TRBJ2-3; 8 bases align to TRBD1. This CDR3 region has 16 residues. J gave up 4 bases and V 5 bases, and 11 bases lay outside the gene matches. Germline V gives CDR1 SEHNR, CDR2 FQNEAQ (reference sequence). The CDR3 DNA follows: TGTGCCAGCAGCCTTTCCCCAGGGGGCGATCCAGATACGCAGTATTTT. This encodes CASSLSPGGDPDTQYF.

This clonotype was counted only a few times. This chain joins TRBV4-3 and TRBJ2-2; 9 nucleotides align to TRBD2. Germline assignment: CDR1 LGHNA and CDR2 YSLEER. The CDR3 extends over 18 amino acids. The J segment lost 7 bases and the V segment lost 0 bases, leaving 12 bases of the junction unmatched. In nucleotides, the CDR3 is TGCGCCAGCAGCCAAGATATCGGGCGGGAGGGCCCGGACGGGGAGCTGTTTTTT. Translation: CASSQDIGREGPDGELFF.

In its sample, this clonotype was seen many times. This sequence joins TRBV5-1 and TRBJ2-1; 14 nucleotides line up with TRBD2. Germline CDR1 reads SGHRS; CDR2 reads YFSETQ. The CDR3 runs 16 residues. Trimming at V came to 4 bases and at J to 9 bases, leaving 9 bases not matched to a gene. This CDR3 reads CASSPGGTSGRIEQFF. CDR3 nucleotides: TGCGCCAGCAGCCCCGGTGGGACTAGCGGGAGAATTGAGCAGTTCTTC.

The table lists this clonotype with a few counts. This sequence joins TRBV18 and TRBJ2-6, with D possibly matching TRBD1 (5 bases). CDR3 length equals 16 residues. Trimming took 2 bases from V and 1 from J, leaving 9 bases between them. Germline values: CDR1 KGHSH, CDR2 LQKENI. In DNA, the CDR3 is TGTGCCAGCTCACCAATAGCAGGGTCTGGGGCCAACGTCCTGACTTTC. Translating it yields CASSPIAGSGANVLTF.

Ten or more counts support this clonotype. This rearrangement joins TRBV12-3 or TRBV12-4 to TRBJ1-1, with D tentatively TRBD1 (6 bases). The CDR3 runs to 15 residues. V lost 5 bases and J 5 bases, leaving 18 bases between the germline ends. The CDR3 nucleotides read TGTGCCAGCAGTCCGAGTGGGGGGCGAAGGACTGAAGCTTTCTTT. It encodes CASSPSGGRRTEAFF.

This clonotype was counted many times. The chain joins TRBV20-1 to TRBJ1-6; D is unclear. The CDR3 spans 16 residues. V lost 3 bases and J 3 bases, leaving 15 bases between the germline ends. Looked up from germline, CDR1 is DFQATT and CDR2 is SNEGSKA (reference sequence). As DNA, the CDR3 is TGCAGTGCTAGCCGCCCAGCCACCGACTATAATTCACCCCTCCACTTT. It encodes CSASRPATDYNSPLHF.

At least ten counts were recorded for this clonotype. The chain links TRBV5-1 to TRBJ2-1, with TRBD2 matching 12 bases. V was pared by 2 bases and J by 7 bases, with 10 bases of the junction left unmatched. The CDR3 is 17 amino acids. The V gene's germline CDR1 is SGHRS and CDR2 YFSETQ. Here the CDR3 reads CASSFSSGGASWNEQFF. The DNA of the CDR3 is TGCGCCAGCAGCTTTTCTAGCGGGGGGGCGTCGTGGAATGAGCAGTTCTTC.

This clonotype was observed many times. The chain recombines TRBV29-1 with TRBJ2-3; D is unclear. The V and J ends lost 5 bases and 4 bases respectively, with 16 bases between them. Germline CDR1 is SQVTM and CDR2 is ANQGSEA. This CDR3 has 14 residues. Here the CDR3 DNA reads TGCAGCGTTTCAGCAGCATGGGTCGCAGATACGCAGTATTTT. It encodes CSVSAAWVADTQYF.

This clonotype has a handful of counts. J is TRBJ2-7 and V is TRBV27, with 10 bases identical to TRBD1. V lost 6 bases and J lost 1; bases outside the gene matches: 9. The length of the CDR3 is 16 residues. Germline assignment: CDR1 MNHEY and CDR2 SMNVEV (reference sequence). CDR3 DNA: TGTGCCAGCAGCCCGGGACAGGGGCTAGGGTCCTACGAGCAGTACTTC. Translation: CASSPGQGLGSYEQYF.

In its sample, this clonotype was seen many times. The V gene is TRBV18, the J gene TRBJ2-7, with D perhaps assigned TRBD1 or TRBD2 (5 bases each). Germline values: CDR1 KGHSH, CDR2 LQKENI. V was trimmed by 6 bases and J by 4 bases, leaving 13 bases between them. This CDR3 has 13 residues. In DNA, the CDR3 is TGTGCCAGCTCGGCCGGGACGCCTTACGAGCAGTACTTC. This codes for CASSAGTPYEQYF.

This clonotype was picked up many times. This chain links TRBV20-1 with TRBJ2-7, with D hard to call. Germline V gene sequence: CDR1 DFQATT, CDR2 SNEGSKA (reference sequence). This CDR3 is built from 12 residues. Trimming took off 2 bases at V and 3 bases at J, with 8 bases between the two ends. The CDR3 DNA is TGCAGTGCTAGAAAGGACGGCTACGAGCAGTACTTC. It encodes CSARKDGYEQYF.

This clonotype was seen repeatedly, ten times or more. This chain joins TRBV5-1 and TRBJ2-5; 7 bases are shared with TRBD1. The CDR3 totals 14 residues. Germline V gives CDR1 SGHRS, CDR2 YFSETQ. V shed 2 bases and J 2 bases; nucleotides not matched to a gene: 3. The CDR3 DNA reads TGCGCCAGCAGCTTTTCGGGACAGCAAGAGACCCAGTACTTC. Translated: CASSFSGQQETQYF.

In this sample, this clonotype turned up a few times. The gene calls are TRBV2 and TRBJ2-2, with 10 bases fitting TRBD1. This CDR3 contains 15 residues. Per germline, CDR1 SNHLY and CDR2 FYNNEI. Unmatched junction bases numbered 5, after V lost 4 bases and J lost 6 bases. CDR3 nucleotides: TGTGCCAGCAGTGGGGGGGACAGGGGAGCCGGGGAGCTGTTTTTT. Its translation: CASSGGDRGAGELFF.

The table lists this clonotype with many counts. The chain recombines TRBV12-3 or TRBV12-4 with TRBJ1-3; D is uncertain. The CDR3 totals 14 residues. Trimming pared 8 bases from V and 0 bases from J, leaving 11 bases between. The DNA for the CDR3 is TGTGCCAGCCCCCGAGAAGGCTCTGGAAACACCATATATTTT. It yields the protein CASPREGSGNTIYF.

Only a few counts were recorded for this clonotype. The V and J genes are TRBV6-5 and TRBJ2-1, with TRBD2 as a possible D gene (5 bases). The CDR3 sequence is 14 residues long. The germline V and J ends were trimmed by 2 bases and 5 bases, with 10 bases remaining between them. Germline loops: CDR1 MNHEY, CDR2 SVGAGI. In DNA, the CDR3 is TGTGCCAGCAGTTACGGGCGGGTTGACAATGAGCAGTTCTTC. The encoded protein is CASSYGRVDNEQFF.

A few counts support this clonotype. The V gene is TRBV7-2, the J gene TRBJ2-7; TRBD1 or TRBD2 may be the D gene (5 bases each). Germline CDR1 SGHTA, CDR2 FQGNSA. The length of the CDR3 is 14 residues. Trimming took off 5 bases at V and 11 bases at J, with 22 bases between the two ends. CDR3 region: CASSERGPPVVEYF. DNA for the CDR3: TGTGCCAGCAGCGAGAGGGGTCCTCCCGTCGTGGAGTACTTC.